Listed below are T cell receptor beta chains from one sample, sequenced in a study of cytomegalovirus exposure and HLA in healthy donors. The method was immunoSEQ multiplex PCR; TCRdb's version includes in-frame clones alone and lacks a portion of them. Seen here are more than 85,000 clones, around 74% observed once, and the top ten hold about 2.1%. The sample comprised PBMCs. Receptors originate from a boy between 10 and 17 years old in good health and CMV-seronegative. Both conserved end residues are part of each CDR3. Fields, in order: J gene, V gene, CDR3 protein.

>TRBJ2-7|TRBV11-2
CASSLRDEQYF
>TRBJ1-1|TRBV5-4
CASSDRDNSNTEAFF
>TRBJ2-3|TRBV19
CASRNILGTDTQYF
>TRBJ2-1|TRBV6-1
CASSDGSSYNEQFF
>TRBJ1-2|TRBV6-5
CASSYSILDYGYTF
>TRBJ1-1|TRBV29-1
CSALNRGTEAFF
>TRBJ1-6|TRBV9
CASSVGLGTASSPLHF
>TRBJ1-6|TRBV5-1
CASSFEAFYNSPLHF
>TRBJ1-4|TRBV28
CASSSSWTGQLYKATNEKLFF
>TRBJ1-1|TRBV6-5
CASSYSGQGAPEAFF